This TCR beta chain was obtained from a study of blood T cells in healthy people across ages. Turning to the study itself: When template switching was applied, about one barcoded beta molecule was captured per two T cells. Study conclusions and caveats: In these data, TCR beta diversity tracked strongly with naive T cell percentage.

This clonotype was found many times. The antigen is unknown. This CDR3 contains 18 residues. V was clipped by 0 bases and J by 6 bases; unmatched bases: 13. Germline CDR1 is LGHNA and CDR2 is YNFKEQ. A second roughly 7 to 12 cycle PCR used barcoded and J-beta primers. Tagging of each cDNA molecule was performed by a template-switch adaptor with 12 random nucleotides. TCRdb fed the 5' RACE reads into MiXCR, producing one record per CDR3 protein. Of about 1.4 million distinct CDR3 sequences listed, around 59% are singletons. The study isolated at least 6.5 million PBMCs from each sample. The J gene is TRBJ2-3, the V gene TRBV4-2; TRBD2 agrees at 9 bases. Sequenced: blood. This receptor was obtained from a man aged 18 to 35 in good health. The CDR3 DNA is TGTGCCAGCAGCCAAGATGGGGCTAGCGGGGACACCACCGATACGCAGTATTTT. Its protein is CASSQDGASGDTTDTQYF.